Listed here are 14 T cell receptor beta chains from one sample, sequenced in a study of blood T cells in healthy people across ages. Then a second PCR, running roughly 7 to 11 cycles, was carried out with a sample-barcoded 5' primer and a J-beta primer mix. MiXCR was run by TCRdb on the 5' RACE reads, yielding one entry per CDR3 protein. The table includes approximately 800,000 distinct CDR3 sequences, 55% to 65% detected once. The sample consisted of blood. The source is a man aged 30 to 39 in good health.

V usage is TRBV2 and J usage is TRBJ2-4, with D possibly being TRBD1 or TRBD2 (5 bases each). The J call could be wrong; TRBJ2-7 is a better fit for the DNA end. Looked up from germline, CDR1 is SNHLY and CDR2 is FYNNEI. The length of the CDR3 is 15 residues. The CDR3 is CASSGDPRALYEQYF. CDR3 bases: TGTGCCAGCAGTGGGGACCCTAGGGCTCTCTACGAGCAGTACTTC.

The chain combines TRBV9 with TRBJ2-7; tentative D call: TRBD2 (5 bases). The V gene lost 3 bases and the J gene lost 3 bases, with 13 bases spanning the gap. The CDR3 runs to 14 residues. The germline V gene encodes CDR1 SGDLS and CDR2 YYNGEE. CDR3 sequence reads: CASSGSGRNYEQYF. CDR3 nucleotide sequence: TGTGCCAGCAGCGGGAGCGGAAGGAACTACGAGCAGTACTTC.

This chain links TRBV7-2 with TRBJ1-6, with 7 bases fitting TRBD1. V lost 5 bases, J lost 1 base, and 8 bases stayed unmatched. Germline CDR1 is SGHTA and CDR2 is FQGNSA. This CDR3 has 17 amino acids. The CDR3 loop reads CASSDRQGLSYNSPLHF. CDR3 sequence (DNA): TGTGCCAGCAGCGATCGACAGGGTTTGTCCTATAATTCACCCCTCCACTTT.

This chain uses TRBV5-5 with TRBJ2-1; D is unresolved. The CDR3 sequence is 15 residues long. The germline CDR1 and CDR2 sequences are SGHKS and YYEKEE (reference sequence). V lost 10 bases, J lost 0 bases, and 17 bases lay in between. The CDR3 DNA sequence: TGTGCCTGCACCCCCATGGCTAGCTCCTACAATGAGCAGTTCTTC. Its translation is CACTPMASSYNEQFF.

The rearrangement uses TRBV7-2 and TRBJ2-1; D perhaps matches TRBD2 (6 bases). Germline values: CDR1 SGHTA, CDR2 FQGNSA. The V end was cut by 4 bases, the J end by 8 bases, with 12 bases between. The CDR3 runs 13 residues. This CDR3 reads CASSSSRRDEQFF. In DNA, the CDR3 is TGTGCCAGCAGCTCATCCAGGAGGGATGAGCAGTTCTTC.

The rearrangement links TRBV5-5 to TRBJ2-3, with D perhaps TRBD1 (6 bases). Trimming pared 2 bases from V and 5 bases from J, leaving 18 bases between. This CDR3 contains 16 residues. Per germline, CDR1 SGHKS and CDR2 YYEKEE (reference sequence). The CDR3 DNA reads TGTGCCAGCAGCTTTGCTGTTGGGGCAGGGGAAGATACGCAGTATTTT. Protein product: CASSFAVGAGEDTQYF.

The chain couples TRBV5-1 to TRBJ2-5, with D perhaps matching TRBD1 or TRBD2 (5 bases each). This CDR3 region has 14 residues. The V end was cut by 7 bases, the J end by 2 bases, with 15 bases between. Germline CDR1 is SGHRS and CDR2 is YFSETQ. CDR3 sequence reads: CASANRDPQETQYF. The CDR3 DNA reads as TGCGCCAGCGCTAACCGGGACCCACAAGAGACCCAGTACTTC.

The V call is TRBV4-1, the J call TRBJ2-3; unclear D gene. CDR3 size: 15 residues. The V gene's germline CDR1 is MGHRA and CDR2 YSYEKL. V lost 1 base, J lost 2 bases, and 10 bases lay in between. The CDR3 here is CASSQVPEVTDTQYF. The CDR3 DNA follows: TGCGCCAGCAGCCAAGTCCCAGAGGTCACAGATACGCAGTATTTT.

The chain recombines TRBV6-2 or TRBV6-3 with TRBJ1-4, with D perhaps TRBD1 (6 bases). Trimming took 6 bases from V and 3 from J, leaving 14 bases between them. There are 15 residues in the CDR3. Germline V gives CDR1 MNHEY, CDR2 SVGEGT. The CDR3 spells CASRLVGQPNEKLFF. CDR3 bases: TGTGCCAGCAGGCTGGTTGGACAGCCTAATGAAAAACTGTTTTTT.

This chain joins TRBV6-5 and TRBJ1-2; 7 nucleotides line up with TRBD1. CDR3 length equals 15 residues. V lost 4 bases to trimming and J lost 2 bases; unmatched junction nucleotides: 7. CDR1 and CDR2 (germline): MNHEY, SVGAGI. CDR3 amino acids: CASSSAQGRNYGYTF. DNA for the CDR3: TGTGCCAGCAGTTCCGCACAGGGGCGCAACTATGGCTACACCTTC.

This clonotype has more than one count but fewer than ten. V gene TRBV4-2 combines with J gene TRBJ2-7; 7 bases are shared with TRBD1. Per germline, CDR1 LGHNA and CDR2 YNFKEQ. CDR3 size: 16 residues. Trimming removed 2 bases from V and 0 bases from J; junction bases left unmatched: 7. The CDR3 sequence: CASSQNGGQSSYEQYF. CDR3 DNA: TGTGCCAGCAGCCAAAATGGGGGACAGAGCTCCTACGAGCAGTACTTC.

The V and J genes are TRBV28 and TRBJ2-7; the D gene is possibly TRBD1 (6 bases). Germline V CDR1 and CDR2: MDHEN, SYDVKM. V was cut by 7 bases and J by 2 bases, with 15 bases left in between. CDR3 size: 14 residues. The CDR3 reads CASTPQGTPYEQYF. CDR3 nucleotides: TGTGCCAGCACGCCACAGGGCACGCCCTACGAGCAGTACTTC.

The chain joins TRBV20-1 to TRBJ2-7, with D unresolved. V shed 0 bases and J shed 4 bases, with 16 bases lying between them. Germline CDR1 DFQATT, CDR2 SNEGSKA (reference sequence). The CDR3 spans 15 residues. CDR3 region: CSARDTRLVGYEQYF. CDR3 nucleotides: TGCAGTGCTAGAGATACCCGGCTAGTGGGGTACGAGCAGTACTTC.

This clonotype appeared a few times. This sequence joins TRBV4-2 and TRBJ2-6; the D is unclear. Trimming took 1 base from V and 4 from J, leaving 11 bases between them. There are 16 residues in the CDR3. Germline V gives CDR1 LGHNA, CDR2 YNFKEQ. CDR3 sequence reads: CASSQVSATGANVLTF. The CDR3, as DNA: TGTGCCAGCAGCCAAGTAAGTGCCACGGGGGCCAACGTCCTGACTTTC.